These 6 T cell receptor beta chains share one sample of origin, sequenced in a study of cytomegalovirus exposure and HLA in healthy donors. A multiplex PCR was run with 60 Vbeta primers and 13 Jbeta primers. Some clones are missing from TCRdb's copy, which holds only in-frame ones; the method was immunoSEQ multiplex PCR. The sample yields about 160,000 clones, roughly 87% seen once. The sequencing sample was made of PBMCs. All receptors derive from a man in his fifties or sixties in good health and CMV-seropositive.

CDR3: CASSLSGLAYEQYF. CDR3 DNA: TGTGCCAGCAGTTTATCGGGTTTGGCCTACGAGCAGTACTTC. This chain uses TRBV28 with TRBJ2-7; the D is unclear. Germline CDR1 is MDHEN and CDR2 is SYDVKM. CDR3 length: 14 amino acids. V was trimmed by 1 base and J by 2 bases, leaving 9 bases between them.

Notes on this clone: The sample has other DNA sequences that encode this CDR3 too. The CDR3 region has the DNA TGTGCCAGCAGCCGCACCGGGACTAGCGGAAACAATGAGCAGTTCTTC. Protein sequence: CASSRTGTSGNNEQFF. V is TRBV4-2 and J is TRBJ2-1, with 11 bases identical to TRBD2. The germline gives CDR1 LGHNA, CDR2 YNFKEQ. This CDR3 has 16 residues. V lost 4 bases and J lost 5; bases outside the gene matches: 7.

The rearrangement links TRBV7-6 to TRBJ2-3; TRBD2 matches at 11 bases. Germline trimming cut 1 base from V and 4 bases from J; bases unmatched to any gene: 7. Germline V gives CDR1 SGHVS, CDR2 FNYEAQ. The CDR3 contains 17 residues. Here the CDR3 reads CASSLVLAGGPADTQYF. CDR3 nucleotides: TGTGCCAGCAGCTTAGTGCTAGCGGGGGGTCCAGCAGATACGCAGTATTTT. The full variable domain, completed using reference TRBV7-6 and TRBJ2-3, is GAGVSQSPRYKVTKRGQDVALRCDPISGHVSLYWYRQALGQGPEFLTYFNYEAQQDKSGLPNDRFSAERPEGSISTLTIQRTEQRDSAMYRCASSLVLAGGPADTQYFGPGTRLTVL.

The CDR3 region is CASRDSSSYNEQFF. The CDR3 region has the DNA TGCGCCAGCCGGGACTCCAGCTCCTACAATGAGCAGTTCTTC. V usage is TRBV5-1 and J usage is TRBJ2-1; possibly TRBD2 for D (6 bases). V was pared by 7 bases and J by 0 bases, with 11 bases between. Looked up from germline, CDR1 is SGHRS and CDR2 is YFSETQ. There are 14 residues in the CDR3.

The J gene is TRBJ2-3, the V gene TRBV7-3; 8 bases line up with TRBD1. The J segment lost 2 bases and the V segment lost 4 bases, leaving 11 bases of the junction unmatched. This CDR3 is built from 17 residues. The germline gives CDR1 SGHTA, CDR2 FQGTGA. The CDR3 sequence: CASSSGQALGPTDTQYF. The CDR3 region has the DNA TGTGCCAGCAGCTCGGGACAGGCCCTAGGCCCCACAGATACGCAGTATTTT.

This chain links TRBV7-2 with TRBJ1-1; tentative D call: TRBD1 (5 bases). Germline V gives CDR1 SGHTA, CDR2 FQGNSA. V lost 8 bases and J lost 4, with 14 bases in between. The CDR3 runs 13 residues. This chain's CDR3 is CASGAGLRTEAFF. DNA of the CDR3: TGTGCCAGCGGGGCCGGACTACGCACTGAAGCTTTCTTT.